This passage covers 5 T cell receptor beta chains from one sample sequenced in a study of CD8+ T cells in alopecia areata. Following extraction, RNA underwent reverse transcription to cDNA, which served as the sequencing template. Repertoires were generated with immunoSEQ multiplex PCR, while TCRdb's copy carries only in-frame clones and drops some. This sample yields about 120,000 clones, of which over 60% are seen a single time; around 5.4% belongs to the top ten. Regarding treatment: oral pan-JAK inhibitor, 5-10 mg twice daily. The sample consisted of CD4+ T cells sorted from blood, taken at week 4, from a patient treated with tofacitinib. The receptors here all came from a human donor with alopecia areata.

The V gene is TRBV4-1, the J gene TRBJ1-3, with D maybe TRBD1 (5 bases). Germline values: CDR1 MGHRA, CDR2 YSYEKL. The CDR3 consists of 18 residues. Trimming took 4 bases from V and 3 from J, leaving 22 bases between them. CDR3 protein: CASSLRQFQTKIGNTIYF. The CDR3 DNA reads TGCGCCAGCAGCCTACGACAGTTTCAGACTAAGATTGGAAACACCATATATTTT.

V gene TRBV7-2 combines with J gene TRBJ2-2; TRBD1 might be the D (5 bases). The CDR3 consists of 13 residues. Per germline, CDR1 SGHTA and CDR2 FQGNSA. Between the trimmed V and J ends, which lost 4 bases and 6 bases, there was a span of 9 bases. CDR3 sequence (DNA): TGTGCCAGCAGCTGGACCAGGGCCGGGGAGCTGTTTTTT. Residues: CASSWTRAGELFF.

The CDR3 is CASSLDGDYTDTQYF. The CDR3 DNA sequence: TGCGCCAGCAGCTTGGATGGGGACTACACAGATACGCAGTATTTT. The chain uses TRBV5-1 and TRBJ2-3; 7 bases align to TRBD2. CDR3 length: 15 amino acids. V was clipped by 0 bases and J by 2 bases; unmatched bases: 3. Germline loops: CDR1 SGHRS, CDR2 YFSETQ.

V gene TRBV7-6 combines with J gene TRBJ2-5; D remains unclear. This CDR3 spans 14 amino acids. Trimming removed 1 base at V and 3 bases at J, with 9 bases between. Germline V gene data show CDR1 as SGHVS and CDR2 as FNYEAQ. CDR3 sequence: CASSLGSREETQYF. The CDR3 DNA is TGTGCCAGCAGCTTAGGATCAAGGGAAGAGACCCAGTACTTC. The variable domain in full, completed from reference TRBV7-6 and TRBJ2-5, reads GAGVSQSPRYKVTKRGQDVALRCDPISGHVSLYWYRQALGQGPEFLTYFNYEAQQDKSGLPNDRFSAERPEGSISTLTIQRTEQRDSAMYRCASSLGSREETQYFGPGTRLLVL.

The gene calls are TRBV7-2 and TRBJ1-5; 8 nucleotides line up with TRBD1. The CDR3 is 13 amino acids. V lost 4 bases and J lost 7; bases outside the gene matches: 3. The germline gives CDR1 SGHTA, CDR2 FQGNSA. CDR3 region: CASSSGGGQPQHF. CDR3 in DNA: TGTGCCAGCAGCTCAGGGGGCGGGCAGCCCCAGCATTTT.